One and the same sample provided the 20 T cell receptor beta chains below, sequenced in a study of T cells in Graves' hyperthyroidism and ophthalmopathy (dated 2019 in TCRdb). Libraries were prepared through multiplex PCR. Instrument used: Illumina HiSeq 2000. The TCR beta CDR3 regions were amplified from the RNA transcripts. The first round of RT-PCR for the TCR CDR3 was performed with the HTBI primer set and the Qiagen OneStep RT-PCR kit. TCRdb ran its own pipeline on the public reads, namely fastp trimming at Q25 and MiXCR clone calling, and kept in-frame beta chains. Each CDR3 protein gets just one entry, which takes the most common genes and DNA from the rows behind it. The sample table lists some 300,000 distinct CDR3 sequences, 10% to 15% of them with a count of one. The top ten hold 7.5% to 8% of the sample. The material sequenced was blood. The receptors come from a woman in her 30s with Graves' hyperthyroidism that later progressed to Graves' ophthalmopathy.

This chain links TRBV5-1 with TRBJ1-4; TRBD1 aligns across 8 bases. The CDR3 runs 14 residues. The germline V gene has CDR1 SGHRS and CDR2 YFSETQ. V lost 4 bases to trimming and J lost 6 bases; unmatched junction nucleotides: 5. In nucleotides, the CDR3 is TGCGCCAGCAGCCCCGGACAGGGCGATGAAAAACTGTTTTTT. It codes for CASSPGQGDEKLFF.

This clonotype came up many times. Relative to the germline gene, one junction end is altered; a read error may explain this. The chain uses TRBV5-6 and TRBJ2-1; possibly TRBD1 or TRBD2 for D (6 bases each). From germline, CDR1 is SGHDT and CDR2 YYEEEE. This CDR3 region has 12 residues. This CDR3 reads CASSRGTIELFF. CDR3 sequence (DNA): TGTGCCAGCAGCCGGGGGACAATAGAGCTGTTCTTC.

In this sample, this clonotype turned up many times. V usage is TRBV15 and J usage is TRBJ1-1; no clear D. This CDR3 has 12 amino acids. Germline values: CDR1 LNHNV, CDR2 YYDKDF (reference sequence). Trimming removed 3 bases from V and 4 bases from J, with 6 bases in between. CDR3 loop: CATSSQVTEAFF. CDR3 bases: TGTGCCACCAGCAGCCAGGTCACTGAAGCTTTCTTT.

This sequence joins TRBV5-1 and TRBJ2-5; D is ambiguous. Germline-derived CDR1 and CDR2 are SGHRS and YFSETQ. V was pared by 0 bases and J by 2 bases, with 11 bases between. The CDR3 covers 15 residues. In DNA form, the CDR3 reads TGCGCCAGCAGCTTGGGTATCGGCTTACAAGAGACCCAGTACTTC. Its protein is CASSLGIGLQETQYF.

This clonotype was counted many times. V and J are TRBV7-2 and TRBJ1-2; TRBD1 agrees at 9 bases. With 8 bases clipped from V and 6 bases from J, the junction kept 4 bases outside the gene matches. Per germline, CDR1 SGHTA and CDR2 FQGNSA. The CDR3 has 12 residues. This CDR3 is CASQGQGHGYTF. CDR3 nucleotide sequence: TGTGCCAGCCAGGGACAGGGACATGGCTACACCTTC.

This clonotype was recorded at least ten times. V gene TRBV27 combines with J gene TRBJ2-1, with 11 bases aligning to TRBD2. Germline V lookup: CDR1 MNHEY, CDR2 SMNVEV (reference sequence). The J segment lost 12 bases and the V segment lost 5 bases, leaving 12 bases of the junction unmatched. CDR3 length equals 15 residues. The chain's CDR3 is CASSPQLAGEGGQFF. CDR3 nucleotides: TGTGCCAGCAGTCCACAACTAGCGGGAGAGGGAGGGCAGTTCTTC.

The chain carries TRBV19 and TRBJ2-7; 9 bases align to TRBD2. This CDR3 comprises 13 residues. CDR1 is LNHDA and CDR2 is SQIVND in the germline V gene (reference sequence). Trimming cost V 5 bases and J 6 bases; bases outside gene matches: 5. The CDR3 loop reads CASSPAGGSEQYF. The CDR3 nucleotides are TGTGCCAGTAGTCCAGCGGGGGGTAGCGAGCAGTACTTC.

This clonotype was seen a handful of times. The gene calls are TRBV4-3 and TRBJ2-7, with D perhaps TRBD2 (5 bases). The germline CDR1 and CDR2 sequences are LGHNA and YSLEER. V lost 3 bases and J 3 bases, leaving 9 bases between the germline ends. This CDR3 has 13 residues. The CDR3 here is CASSHGRGYEQYF. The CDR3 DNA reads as TGCGCCAGCAGCCATGGACGGGGCTACGAGCAGTACTTC.

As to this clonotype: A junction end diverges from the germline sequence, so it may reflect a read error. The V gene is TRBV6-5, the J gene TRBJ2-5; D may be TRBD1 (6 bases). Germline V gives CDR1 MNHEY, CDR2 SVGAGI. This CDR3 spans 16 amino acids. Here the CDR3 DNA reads TGTGCCAGCAGTTACACGAGAACAGGGTTCCAAGAAACCCAGTACTTC. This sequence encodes CASSYTRTGFQETQYF.

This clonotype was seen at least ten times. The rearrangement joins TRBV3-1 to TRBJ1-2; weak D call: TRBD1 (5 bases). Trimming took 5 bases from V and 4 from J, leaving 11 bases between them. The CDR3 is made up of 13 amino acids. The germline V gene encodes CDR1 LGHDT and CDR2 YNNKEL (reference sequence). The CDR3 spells CASSSGGAYGYTF. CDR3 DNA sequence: TGTGCCAGCAGCAGTGGTGGGGCCTATGGCTACACCTTC.

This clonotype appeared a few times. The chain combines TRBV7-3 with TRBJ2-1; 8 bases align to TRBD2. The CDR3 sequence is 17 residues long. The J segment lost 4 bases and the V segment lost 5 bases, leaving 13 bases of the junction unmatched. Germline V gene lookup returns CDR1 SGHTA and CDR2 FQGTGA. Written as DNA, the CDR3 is TGTGCCAGCAGCCTCTCAGTTTCCGGGAGGGATTACAATGAGCAGTTCTTC. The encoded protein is CASSLSVSGRDYNEQFF.

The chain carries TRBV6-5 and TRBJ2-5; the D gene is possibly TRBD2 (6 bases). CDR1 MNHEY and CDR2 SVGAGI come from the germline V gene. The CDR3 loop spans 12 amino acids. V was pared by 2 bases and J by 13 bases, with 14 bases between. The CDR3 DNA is TGTGCCAGCAGTTACACGGGGGAGAGGTCGTACTTC. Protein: CASSYTGERSYF.

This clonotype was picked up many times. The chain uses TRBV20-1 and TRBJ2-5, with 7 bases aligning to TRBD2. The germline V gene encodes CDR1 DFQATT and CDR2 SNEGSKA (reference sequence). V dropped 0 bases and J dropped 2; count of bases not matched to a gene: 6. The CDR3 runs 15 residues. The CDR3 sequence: CSARDVPSGQETQYF. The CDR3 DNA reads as TGCAGTGCTAGAGACGTCCCTAGCGGACAAGAGACCCAGTACTTC.

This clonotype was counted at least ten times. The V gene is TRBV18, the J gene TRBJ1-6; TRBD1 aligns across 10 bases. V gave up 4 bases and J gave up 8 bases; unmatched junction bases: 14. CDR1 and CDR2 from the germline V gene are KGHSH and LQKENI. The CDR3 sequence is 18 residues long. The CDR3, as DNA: TGTGCCAGCTCACAGCGATCCGGGACAGGGGTCGATTATTCACCCCTCCACTTT. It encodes CASSQRSGTGVDYSPLHF.

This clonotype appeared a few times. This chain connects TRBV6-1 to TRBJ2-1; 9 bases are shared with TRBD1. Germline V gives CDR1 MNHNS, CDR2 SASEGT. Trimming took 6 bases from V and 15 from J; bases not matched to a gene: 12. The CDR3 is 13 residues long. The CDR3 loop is CASRLTQGADLFF. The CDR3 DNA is TGTGCCAGCAGATTGACACAGGGGGCCGATCTGTTCTTC.

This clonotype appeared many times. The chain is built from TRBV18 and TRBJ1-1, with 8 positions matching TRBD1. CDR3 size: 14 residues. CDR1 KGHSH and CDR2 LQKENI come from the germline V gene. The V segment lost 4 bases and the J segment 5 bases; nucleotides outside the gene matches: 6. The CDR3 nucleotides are TGTGCCAGCTCACTTGGACAGGGTGGGACTGAAGCTTTCTTT. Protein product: CASSLGQGGTEAFF.

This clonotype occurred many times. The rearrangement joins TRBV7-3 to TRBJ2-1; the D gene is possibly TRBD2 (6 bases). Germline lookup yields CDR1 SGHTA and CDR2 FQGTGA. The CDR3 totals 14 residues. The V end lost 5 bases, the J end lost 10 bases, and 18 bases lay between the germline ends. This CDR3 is CASSLSRDFGEQFF. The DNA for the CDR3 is TGTGCCAGCAGCCTCAGCCGGGACTTCGGAGAGCAGTTCTTC.

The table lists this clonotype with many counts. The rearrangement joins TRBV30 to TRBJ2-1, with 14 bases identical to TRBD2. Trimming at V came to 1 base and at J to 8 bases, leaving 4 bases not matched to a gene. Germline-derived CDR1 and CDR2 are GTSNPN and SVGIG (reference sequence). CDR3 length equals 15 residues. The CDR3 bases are TGTGCCTGGAGTGAGGGACTAGCGGGAGCCTATGAGCAGTTCTTC. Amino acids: CAWSEGLAGAYEQFF.

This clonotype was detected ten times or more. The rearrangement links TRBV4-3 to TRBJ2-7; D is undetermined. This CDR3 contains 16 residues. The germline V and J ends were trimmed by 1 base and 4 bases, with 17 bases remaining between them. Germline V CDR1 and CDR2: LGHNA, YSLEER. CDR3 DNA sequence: TGCGCCAGCAGCCAAGGGTACTTGTCACTTCCGTACGAGCAGTACTTC. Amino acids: CASSQGYLSLPYEQYF.

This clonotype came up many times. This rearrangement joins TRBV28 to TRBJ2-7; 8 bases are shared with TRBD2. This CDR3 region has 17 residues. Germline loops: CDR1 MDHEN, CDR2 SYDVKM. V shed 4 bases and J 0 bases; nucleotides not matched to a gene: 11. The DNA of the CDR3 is TGTGCCAGCAGTTGGCCATTTTCCAGCGGGGGCTCCTACGAGCAGTACTTC. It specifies CASSWPFSSGGSYEQYF.